This TCR beta chain came from a study of OX40 agonist ivuxolimab in advanced cancers. With regard to the full study: Ivuxolimab was a fully human IgG2 agonistic monoclonal antibody targeting the costimulatory receptor OX40 (CD134). Partial responses occurred in three dose-escalation patients: two with cutaneous melanoma and one with hepatocellular carcinoma. Peripheral TCRbeta sequencing was intended to test whether TCR sequence diversity was altered and clonal T-cell expansion was caused by ivuxolimab. Patients were allowed to have had prior anti-PD-1, anti-PD-L1 or anti-CTLA-4 therapy, and around two fifths of the dose-escalation patients had been treated with checkpoint inhibitors. A male proportion of approximately 83% and a mean age of roughly 55 years, ranging from roughly 23 to 80, were recorded for the dose-escalation cohort. Intravenous ivuxolimab was administered to patients every 2 weeks at six dose levels: 0.01, 0.1, 0.3, 1.5, 3 and 10 mg/kg. Among the roughly 52 dose-escalation patients, around 19 had hepatocellular carcinoma, about 15 melanoma, 9 renal cell carcinoma and 9 head and neck cancer. The monotherapy dose-escalation portion (N = 52 patients) of the phase I ivuxolimab trial is reported in the paper.

With regard to this clone: Its antigen remains unidentified. Base quality data are lacking; no much larger clone is found one base away.

For sequencing of the TCRbeta CDR3 region, genomic DNA was extracted from the sorted cells. The immunoSEQ Assay was used for sequencing of TCRbeta CDR3 regions. TCRdb stores this immuneACCESS table with in-frame sequences only. Part of the clones is absent; in the studies checked, under half of the shortfall reflects unresolved V genes, and no reason is known for the rest. The sample yields under 85,000 clones; 88% were counted once. The ten largest clonotypes hold around 0.45% of the sample. Results the study describes overall, beyond this receptor: Clonal expansion of both CD4+ and CD8+ blood T cells was observed from baseline to week 6 at doses 0.1 to 3.0 mg/kg. On average, CD8+ T cells showed more expanded clones than CD4+ T cells after ivuxolimab. In partial responders in the 0.1-3.0 mg/kg groups, normalized peripheral clonal expansion was found to be among the lowest, especially among CD8+ T cells. Low levels of normalized T-cell clonal expansion were also seen in some patients who did not respond. The antigen specificity of the clonally expanded peripheral T cells was not determined.

Patients with a history of autoimmune disease or receiving systemic immunosuppression were excluded from the trial. Peripheral blood for TCR sequencing was collected from all dose cohorts at baseline, on cycle 4 day 1, and on cycle 7 day 1. The samples were drawn from a first-in-human, open-label, multicenter phase I dose-escalation trial of ivuxolimab. Adults with locally advanced or metastatic melanoma, renal cell carcinoma, hepatocellular carcinoma or head and neck squamous cell carcinoma were enrolled in the trial. CD4+ and CD8+ T cells were sorted separately from peripheral blood before TCR sequencing. The clonotype comes from an adult with an advanced solid tumor such as melanoma, head and neck, liver or kidney cancer. Sample: CD4+ or CD8+ T cells sorted from blood, taken in a trial of the OX40 agonist ivuxolimab.

The bases are TGTGCCAGCACCCGGGAGGAGAGGGGCAATGAGCAGTTCTTC. Its protein is CASTREERGNEQFF. The receptor chain draws on TRBV5-6 and TRBJ2-1, with 7 middle bases fitting TRBD2. Based on the germline V gene, the CDR1 and CDR2 sequences are SGHDT and YYEEEE. Trimming leaves V shorter by 6 bases and J shorter by 6 bases, with the junction holding 9 bases beyond the gene matches. The CDR3 starts with the cysteine, ends with the phenylalanine, and has 14 residues. The kept DNA is CDR3 alone, 42 bases in frame from the first base.